Presented here are 23 T cell receptor beta chains from one specimen sequenced in a study of T cell clones after liver transplantation. Some clones are missing from TCRdb's copy, which holds only in-frame ones; the method was immunoSEQ multiplex PCR. This table has about 76,000 clones, around four fifths appearing once. This sample comprised CD4+ T cells from blood, obtained at the 22-month timepoint. The receptors derive from a human patient who received a liver transplant. Among the T cells, some may be from the graft donor.

The rearrangement joins TRBV30 to TRBJ1-4; D is ambiguous. V was trimmed by 3 bases and J by 6 bases, leaving 17 bases between them. This CDR3 contains 15 residues. Germline V CDR1 and CDR2: GTSNPN, SVGIG (reference sequence). Here the CDR3 reads CAWSAFGGADEKLFF. The CDR3 nucleotides read TGTGCCTGGAGCGCCTTCGGCGGAGCTGATGAAAAACTGTTTTTT.

This clone was detected a few times. CDR3 loop: CASSKDPGTGELFF. CDR3 sequence (DNA): TGCGCCAGCAGCAAGGACCCGGGAACCGGGGAGCTGTTTTTT. This rearrangement joins TRBV5-1 to TRBJ2-2; tentatively, D is TRBD2 (5 bases). There are 14 residues in the CDR3. V was trimmed by 4 bases and J by 5 bases, leaving 12 bases between them. Per germline, CDR1 SGHRS and CDR2 YFSETQ.

The rearrangement uses TRBV6-5 and TRBJ1-3; no firm D call. Germline V gene lookup returns CDR1 MNHEY and CDR2 SVGAGI. The CDR3 is made up of 15 amino acids. V was pared by 6 bases and J by 0 bases, with 12 bases between. The CDR3 region is CASSDIQISGNTIYF. The CDR3, as DNA: TGTGCCAGCAGCGACATACAGATCTCTGGAAACACCATATATTTT.

This clone appeared a few times. CDR3 coding DNA: TGTGCCAGCAGCTTAGCGCAAGATATGAACACTGAAGCTTTCTTT. Protein: CASSLAQDMNTEAFF. This chain uses TRBV7-9 with TRBJ1-1; D unresolved. Germline CDR1 SEHNR, CDR2 FQNEAQ (reference sequence). CDR3 length equals 15 residues. V gave up 0 bases and J gave up 0 bases, with 8 bases separating them.

The chain uses TRBV2 and TRBJ1-2; 10 nucleotides match TRBD1. V was pared by 8 bases and J by 4 bases, with 7 bases of the junction left unmatched. The germline V gene has CDR1 SNHLY and CDR2 FYNNEI. The CDR3 has 14 residues. CDR3 residues: CASLTGQGTYGYTF. As DNA, the CDR3 is TGTGCCAGCCTCACGGGACAGGGGACCTATGGCTACACCTTC.

The CDR3 region is CASSRTDFYNEQFF. The DNA of the CDR3 is TGTGCCAGCAGCCGGACAGACTTCTACAATGAGCAGTTCTTC. The chain uses TRBV5-6 and TRBJ2-1, with D possibly matching TRBD1 (6 bases). The germline V gene has CDR1 SGHDT and CDR2 YYEEEE. The V gene lost 4 bases and the J gene lost 3 bases, with 11 bases spanning the gap. The length of the CDR3 is 14 residues.

This clone was counted between two and nine times. V gene TRBV7-9 combines with J gene TRBJ2-2; TRBD2 is a possible D gene (6 bases). Germline CDR1 is SEHNR and CDR2 is FQNEAQ (reference sequence). This CDR3 spans 15 amino acids. V dropped 11 bases and J dropped 5 bases, with 21 bases sitting between them. The DNA of the CDR3 is TGTGCCTCTGGGGGAGGAGCGGGTCAAACCGGGGAGCTGTTTTTT. Translated: CASGGGAGQTGELFF.

This clone was detected once. The chain recombines TRBV19 with TRBJ2-2; either TRBD1 or TRBD2 may supply D (5 bases each). The CDR3 spans 13 residues. V lost 7 bases, J lost 4 bases, and 10 bases lay in between. Germline CDR1 is LNHDA and CDR2 is SQIVND (reference sequence). The CDR3: CASMSGTTGELFF. DNA of the CDR3: TGTGCCAGTATGTCGGGGACCACCGGGGAGCTGTTTTTT.

V gene TRBV5-1 combines with J gene TRBJ1-5, with a possible D match to TRBD1 (6 bases). Germline assignment: CDR1 SGHRS and CDR2 YFSETQ. The CDR3 extends over 13 amino acids. The V gene lost 0 bases and the J gene lost 6 bases, with 7 bases spanning the gap. The CDR3 loop reads CASSLEGGQPQHF. The CDR3 nucleotides read TGCGCCAGCAGCTTGGAGGGGGGTCAGCCCCAGCATTTT.

The chain links TRBV5-1 to TRBJ1-2; D is undetermined. CDR1 is SGHRS and CDR2 is YFSETQ in the germline V gene. V shed 0 bases and J shed 4 bases, with 19 bases lying between them. There are 17 residues in the CDR3. In DNA, the CDR3 is TGCGCCAGCAGCTTGGCCGGGGAACTAACCCCCCTCTATGGCTACACCTTC. Its protein product is CASSLAGELTPLYGYTF.

This clone was observed a single time. The chain is built from TRBV7-9 and TRBJ2-1; TRBD2 agrees at 8 bases. CDR3 length: 14 residues. Germline V gene data show CDR1 as SEHNR and CDR2 as FQNEAQ (reference sequence). With 5 bases clipped from V and 14 bases from J, the junction kept 14 bases outside the gene matches. This chain's CDR3 is CASSRAWAGGMKFF. The CDR3 nucleotides read TGTGCCAGCAGCCGGGCATGGGCGGGAGGTATGAAGTTCTTC.

The chain recombines TRBV6-6 with TRBJ1-2; TRBD1 matches 10 bases. The length of the CDR3 is 16 residues. The J segment lost 0 bases and the V segment lost 10 bases, leaving 11 bases of the junction unmatched. Per germline, CDR1 MNHNY and CDR2 SVGAGI (reference sequence). CDR3 loop: CATTGQGVRPNYGYTF. The CDR3 nucleotides read TGTGCCACCACAGGACAGGGGGTCCGACCTAACTATGGCTACACCTTC.

The chain combines TRBV19 with TRBJ2-5, with TRBD2 matching 13 bases. V trimming: 8 bases; J trimming: 4 bases; junction bases outside the gene matches: 7. This CDR3 spans 15 amino acids. CDR1 and CDR2 from the germline V gene are LNHDA and SQIVND (reference sequence). CDR3 nucleotide sequence: TGTGCCAGTGGCTTGGGACTAGCGGGACGAGAGACCCAGTACTTC. Amino acid sequence: CASGLGLAGRETQYF.

This chain joins TRBV4-3 and TRBJ1-5; D uncertain. V was cut by 0 bases and J by 7 bases, with 13 bases left in between. This CDR3 contains 15 residues. From germline, CDR1 is LGHNA and CDR2 YSLEER. The CDR3 spells CASSQDLANSQPQHF. The CDR3 DNA follows: TGCGCCAGCAGCCAAGATTTAGCCAACTCCCAGCCCCAGCATTTT.

The chain is built from TRBV5-1 and TRBJ2-1; 9 positions agree with TRBD2. This CDR3 is 16 amino acids long. Germline V gene lookup returns CDR1 SGHRS and CDR2 YFSETQ. V dropped 4 bases and J dropped 5; count of bases not matched to a gene: 10. This CDR3 is CASSEILAGFNNEQFF. The CDR3 coding sequence is TGCGCCAGCAGCGAGATACTAGCGGGCTTTAACAATGAGCAGTTCTTC.

The chain couples TRBV5-6 to TRBJ2-2; D possibly uses TRBD1 or TRBD2 (6 bases each). The germline gives CDR1 SGHDT, CDR2 YYEEEE. This CDR3 is built from 15 residues. V was trimmed by 5 bases and J by 5 bases, leaving 16 bases between them. This chain's CDR3 is CASRLLGAGTGELFF. CDR3 DNA: TGTGCCAGCAGATTGTTGGGGGCGGGGACCGGGGAGCTGTTTTTT.

This chain joins TRBV4-1 and TRBJ2-5; perhaps TRBD2 as D (7 bases). Germline lookup yields CDR1 MGHRA and CDR2 YSYEKL. V was shortened by 1 base and J by 2 bases, with 17 bases between the two germline ends. The CDR3 length is 17 residues. CDR3 in amino acids: CASSQGKWGGQQETQYF. In DNA, the CDR3 is TGCGCCAGCAGCCAAGGCAAATGGGGGGGGCAGCAAGAGACCCAGTACTTC.

This clone was observed a few times. J is TRBJ2-4 and V is TRBV28; tentatively, D is TRBD1 (5 bases). CDR1 is MDHEN and CDR2 is SYDVKM in the germline V gene. This CDR3 spans 14 amino acids. Trimming removed 4 bases at V and 5 bases at J, with 12 bases between. Here the CDR3 reads CASSSTVSQNIQYF. The DNA for the CDR3 is TGTGCCAGCAGTTCGACAGTATCCCAAAACATTCAGTACTTC. Supplemented by reference TRBV28 and TRBJ2-4, the full variable domain reads DVKVTQSSRYLVKRTGEKVFLECVQDMDHENMFWYRQDPGLGLRLIYFSYDVKMKEKGDIPEGYSVSREKKERFSLILESASTNQTSMYLCASSSTVSQNIQYFGAGTRLSVL.

V gene TRBV19 combines with J gene TRBJ1-1; D ambiguous. The CDR3 extends over 11 amino acids. V shed 6 bases and J shed 9 bases, with 11 bases lying between them. Germline-derived CDR1 and CDR2 are LNHDA and SQIVND (reference sequence). As DNA, the CDR3 is TGTGCCAGTAGCCTTGAAAGGAAAGCTTTCTTT. This sequence encodes CASSLERKAFF.

This chain joins TRBV19 and TRBJ1-1; the D gene is possibly TRBD1 (6 bases). The germline V gene encodes CDR1 LNHDA and CDR2 SQIVND (reference sequence). Trimming stripped 6 bases from V and 2 bases from J, with 10 bases between. CDR3 length equals 13 residues. This CDR3 is CASSDRPNTEAFF. DNA for the CDR3: TGTGCCAGTAGCGACAGGCCTAACACTGAAGCTTTCTTT.

The J gene is TRBJ1-2, the V gene TRBV6-6, with D perhaps matching TRBD1 (5 bases). CDR3 size: 15 residues. Per germline, CDR1 MNHNY and CDR2 SVGAGI (reference sequence). Trimming took 8 bases from V and 8 from J, leaving 24 bases between them. The CDR3 sequence: CASRGRDEVLGGYTF. DNA for the CDR3: TGTGCCAGCCGAGGACGGGACGAGGTGTTGGGGGGCTACACCTTC.

This clone was seen once. The rearrangement joins TRBV19 to TRBJ1-2; D is perhaps TRBD1 (6 bases). The V gene lost 3 bases and the J gene lost 7 bases, with 15 bases spanning the gap. In germline, CDR1 is LNHDA, CDR2 SQIVND (reference sequence). The CDR3 is made up of 14 amino acids. The DNA of the CDR3 is TGTGCCAGTAGTATGTCCACAGGGACCGGTGGCTACACCTTC. Translation gives CASSMSTGTGGYTF.

The V call is TRBV10-3, the J call TRBJ2-6; D not resolved. Per the germline V gene, CDR1 is ENHRY and CDR2 is SYGVKD. V was pared by 2 bases and J by 1 base, with 6 bases between. The CDR3 totals 15 residues. As DNA, the CDR3 is TGTGCCATCAGTGAGGTCAATTCTGGGGCCAACGTCCTGACTTTC. Protein: CAISEVNSGANVLTF.